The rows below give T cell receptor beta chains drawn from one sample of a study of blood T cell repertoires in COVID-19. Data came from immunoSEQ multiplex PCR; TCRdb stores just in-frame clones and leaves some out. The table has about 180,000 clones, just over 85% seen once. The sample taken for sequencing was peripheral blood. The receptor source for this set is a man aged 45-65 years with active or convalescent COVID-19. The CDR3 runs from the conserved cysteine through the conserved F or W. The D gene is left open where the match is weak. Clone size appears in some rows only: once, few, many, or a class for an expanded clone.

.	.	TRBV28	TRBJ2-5	TGTGCCAGCACGGACAGCCAAGCTCCAGAGACCCAGTACTTC	CASTDSQAPETQYF
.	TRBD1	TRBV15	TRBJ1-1	TGTGCCACCAGCAGAGTTCCGGGACAGGGGAACACTGAAGCTTTCTTT	CATSRVPGQGNTEAFF
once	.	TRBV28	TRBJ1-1	TGTGCCAGCAGCCTCGGAAGGGGCGTATACACTGAAGCTTTCTTT	CASSLGRGVYTEAFF
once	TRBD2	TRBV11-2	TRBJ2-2	TGTGCCAGCAGCTCAATAGCGGGAGATGGGACCGGGGAGCTGTTTTTT	CASSSIAGDGTGELFF
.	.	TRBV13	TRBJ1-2	TGTGCCAGCAGCCGGAGCCATGTTGGCTACACCTTC	CASSRSHVGYTF
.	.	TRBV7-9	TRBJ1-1	TGTGCCAGCAGCACCAGATGGGCTTTCTTT	CASSTRWAFF
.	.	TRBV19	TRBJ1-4	TGTGCCAGTAGTTCGACAGGCACAACTAATGAAAAACTGTTTTTT	CASSSTGTTNEKLFF
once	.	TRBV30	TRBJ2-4	TGTGCCTGGAGTTTCCACAGCCAGCTAGCCAAAAACATTCAGTACTTC	CAWSFHSQLAKNIQYF
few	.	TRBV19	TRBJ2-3	TGTGCCACACTAAACATGGGCACAGATACGCAGTATTTT	CATLNMGTDTQYF
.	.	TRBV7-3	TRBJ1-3	TGTGCCAGCAGCTTAACGGGAGGGGACCTCTCTGGAAACACCATATATTTT	CASSLTGGDLSGNTIYF
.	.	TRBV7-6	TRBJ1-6	TGTGCCAGCAGCTTAGCGCCCGCTGGGAGCCATTCACCCCTCCACTTT	CASSLAPAGSHSPLHF
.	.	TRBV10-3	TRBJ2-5	TGTGCCATCAGTCCGACTACCCCCCAAGAGACCCAGTACTTC	CAISPTTPQETQYF
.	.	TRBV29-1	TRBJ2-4	TGCAGCGTTGAGCGGGACTTAAAAAACATTCAGTACTTC	CSVERDLKNIQYF
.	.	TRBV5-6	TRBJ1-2	TGTGCCAGCAGCTTGTTTGGGGGGAGTTCCTATGGCTACACCTTC	CASSLFGGSSYGYTF
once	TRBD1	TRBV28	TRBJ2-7	TGTGCCAGCACCCCAACCGGGACAGCCACCTACGAGCAGTACTTC	CASTPTGTATYEQYF
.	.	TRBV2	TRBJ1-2	TGTGCCAGCAACCCAGGACTGAAGGGCTACACCTTC	CASNPGLKGYTF
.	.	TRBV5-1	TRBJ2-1	TGCGCCAGCAGCACGGACACCCAGGATGAGCAGTTCTTC	CASSTDTQDEQFF
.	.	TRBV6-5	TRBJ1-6	TGTGCCAGCAGTTACCCTGCGCGGGGGTCACCCCTCCACTTT	CASSYPARGSPLHF